Shown below are 17 T cell receptor beta chains from a single sample sequenced in a study of T-cell memory formation after mild COVID-19. TCRdb reprocessed the 5' RACE reads with MiXCR, giving one entry per CDR3 protein. The sample has fewer than 350,000 distinct CDR3 sequences, 7.5% to 9.5% seen once; the top ten hold roughly 23%. Sequenced material: PBMCs or a T cell subset sorted from them (not recorded which). The source of these receptors is a man between 18 and 35 years old who had mild COVID-19 (a few samples of this study predate the infection). Cell type and time point are not known.

The chain has TRBV4-2 and TRBJ2-4, with a weak D call TRBD2 (6 bases). CDR3 length: 15 residues. CDR1 and CDR2 (germline): LGHNA, YNFKEQ. The V end lost 7 bases, the J end lost 7 bases, and 20 bases lay between the germline ends. CDR3 amino acids: CASTPRSVGTNIQYF. In DNA, the CDR3 is TGTGCCAGCACCCCCCGGAGCGTCGGGACTAACATTCAGTACTTC.

This clonotype was seen only a few times. The CDR3 bases are TGTGCCAGCAGCTTGCCTATCATCGGGGGAAAAGAGACCCAGTACTTC. Translating it yields CASSLPIIGGKETQYF. The rearrangement joins TRBV5-5 to TRBJ2-5; tentatively, D is TRBD2 (6 bases). V lost 1 base and J lost 3, with 16 bases in between. Germline assignment: CDR1 SGHKS and CDR2 YYEKEE (reference sequence). The CDR3 totals 16 residues. Complete variable domain (other parts from reference TRBV5-5 and TRBJ2-5): DAGVTQSPTHLIKTRGQQVTLRCSPISGHKSVSWYQQVLGQGPQFIFQYYEKEERGRGNFPDRFSARQFPNYSSELNVNALLLGDSALYLCASSLPIIGGKETQYFGPGTRLLVL.

V and J are TRBV7-9 and TRBJ2-2; TRBD1 might be the D (5 bases). This CDR3 is built from 15 residues. Trimming took 2 bases from V and 9 from J, leaving 16 bases between them. Germline values: CDR1 SEHNR, CDR2 FQNEAQ (reference sequence). Written as DNA, the CDR3 is TGTGCCAGCAGCTTATTGGGGCTGGCGCACCGGGAGCTGTTTTTT. It encodes CASSLLGLAHRELFF.

This clonotype has just a few counts. V is TRBV27 and J is TRBJ2-3; 10 nucleotides align to TRBD1. This CDR3 has 15 residues. Germline V gene sequence: CDR1 MNHEY, CDR2 SMNVEV (reference sequence). Losses at the gene ends were 5 bases for V and 4 bases for J; bases not matched to a gene: 6. CDR3 sequence: CASSTTGGVADTQYF. The CDR3, as DNA: TGTGCCAGCAGTACGACAGGGGGCGTCGCAGATACGCAGTATTTT.

The gene calls are TRBV28 and TRBJ1-1; tentatively, D is TRBD1 (6 bases). This CDR3 is 14 amino acids long. V was trimmed by 6 bases and J by 4 bases, leaving 15 bases between them. CDR1 and CDR2 from the germline V gene are MDHEN and SYDVKM. This CDR3 reads CASRPGGLGTEAFF. For the CDR3, the DNA is TGTGCCAGCAGGCCGGGGGGCTTGGGCACTGAAGCTTTCTTT.

This clonotype was found many times. The rearrangement joins TRBV24-1 to TRBJ2-5; either TRBD1 or TRBD2 may fit D (6 bases each). The germline CDR1 and CDR2 sequences are KGHDR and SFDVKD. The V end was cut by 5 bases, the J end by 1 base, with 10 bases between. The CDR3 spans 14 residues. DNA of the CDR3: TGTGCCACCAGTGTCTCGGGGGCCCAAGAGACCCAGTACTTC. Its protein product is CATSVSGAQETQYF.

The chain has TRBV7-9 and TRBJ2-3, with TRBD2 matching over 7 bases. Germline lookup yields CDR1 SEHNR and CDR2 FQNEAQ (reference sequence). Trimming cost V 5 bases and J 5 bases; bases outside gene matches: 7. The CDR3 has 14 amino acids. The CDR3 region is CASSERLARDTQYF. CDR3 DNA sequence: TGTGCCAGCAGCGAGCGACTAGCCAGAGATACGCAGTATTTT.

This clonotype was detected many times. V gene TRBV7-2 combines with J gene TRBJ2-3; 10 nucleotides align to TRBD1. The V and J ends lost 5 bases and 11 bases, in that order; junction bases with no gene match: 25. CDR1 SGHTA and CDR2 FQGNSA come from the germline V gene. The CDR3 has 19 amino acids. The CDR3 DNA reads TGTGCCAGCAGCAATCCGAGCGACAGGGGGCGACTAACAGTTAAGGGGCAGTATTTT. It encodes CASSNPSDRGRLTVKGQYF. The full variable domain, with the rest looked up from reference TRBV7-2 and TRBJ2-3, is GAGVSQSPSNKVTEKGKDVELRCDPISGHTALYWYRQSLGQGLEFLIYFQGNSAPDKSGLPSDRFSAERTGGSVSTLTIQRTQQEDSAVYLCASSNPSDRGRLTVKGQYFGPGTRLTVL.

This clonotype is labeled as medium-sized. This chain connects TRBV5-1 to TRBJ2-2; D call uncertain. The V gene's germline CDR1 is SGHRS and CDR2 YFSETQ. Trimming stripped 0 bases from V and 3 bases from J, with 3 bases between. This CDR3 is built from 13 residues. The CDR3 reads CASSLDHTGELFF. DNA for the CDR3: TGCGCCAGCAGCTTGGATCACACCGGGGAGCTGTTTTTT. Using reference TRBV5-1 and TRBJ2-2 for the parts outside the CDR3, the full variable domain is KAGVTQTPRYLIKTRGQQVTLSCSPISGHRSVSWYQQTPGQGLQFLFEYFSETQRNKGNFPGRFSGRQFSNSRSEMNVSTLELGDSALYLCASSLDHTGELFFGEGSRLTVL.

The chain combines TRBV7-6 with TRBJ2-6, with D possibly being TRBD1 (6 bases). Between the trimmed V and J ends, which lost 11 bases and 4 bases, there was a span of 15 bases. This CDR3 has 14 amino acids. Germline-derived CDR1 and CDR2 are SGHVS and FNYEAQ. The CDR3 bases are TGTGCCTCCGACTGGGGGCCCGGGGCCAACGTCCTGACTTTC. It encodes CASDWGPGANVLTF.

This clonotype was seen only a few times. The rearrangement uses TRBV10-2 and TRBJ1-5, with D possibly matching TRBD1 (5 bases). Between the trimmed V and J ends, which lost 0 bases and 4 bases, there was a span of 7 bases. The CDR3 extends over 14 amino acids. Germline CDR1 and CDR2: WSHSY and SAAADI. The CDR3, as DNA: TGCGCCAGCAGTGAGTCGGGGCAGAATCAGCCCCAGCATTTT. This gives the protein CASSESGQNQPQHF.

This clonotype was recorded a few times. The chain is built from TRBV21-1 and TRBJ1-1. TRBV21-1 is designated a pseudogene. The CDR3 has 13 residues. For the CDR3, the DNA is TGTGCCAGCACCTTGGCCCTGCACCCTGAAGCTTTCTTT. Protein product: CASTLALHPEAFF.

This clonotype was counted only a few times. The rearrangement links TRBV4-1 to TRBJ1-4; TRBD1 matches 11 bases. Unmatched junction bases numbered 3, after V lost 4 bases and J lost 8 bases. CDR1 is MGHRA, CDR2 YSYEKL, per germline. The CDR3 runs 14 residues. This chain's CDR3 is CASSPRDRGEKLFF. CDR3 nucleotide sequence: TGCGCCAGCAGCCCAAGGGACAGGGGGGAAAAACTGTTTTTT.

This clonotype was seen ten or more times. The CDR3 region has the DNA TGTGCCAGCAGTAACGCAGGGAAAGCTTTCTTT. It yields the protein CASSNAGKAFF. The rearrangement joins TRBV28 to TRBJ1-1; D is possibly TRBD1 (5 bases). Trimming took off 5 bases at V and 9 bases at J, with 10 bases between the two ends. This CDR3 spans 11 amino acids. Germline V gene lookup returns CDR1 MDHEN and CDR2 SYDVKM. Variable domain in full (rest from reference TRBV28 and TRBJ1-1): DVKVTQSSRYLVKRTGEKVFLECVQDMDHENMFWYRQDPGLGLRLIYFSYDVKMKEKGDIPEGYSVSREKKERFSLILESASTNQTSMYLCASSNAGKAFFGQGTRLTVV.

This clonotype has more than one count but fewer than ten. This sequence joins TRBV5-1 and TRBJ2-7, with no clear D. Germline CDR1 reads SGHRS; CDR2 reads YFSETQ. This CDR3 region has 13 residues. The V end lost 1 base, the J end lost 4 bases, and 9 bases lay between the germline ends. CDR3 nucleotide sequence: TGCGCCAGCAGCTTGACTGTGGGGTACGAGCAGTACGTC. This translates into CASSLTVGYEQYV.

The chain couples TRBV7-3 to TRBJ2-5, with TRBD2 as a possible D gene (5 bases). Germline-derived CDR1 and CDR2 are SGHTA and FQGTGA. The length of the CDR3 is 14 residues. The V and J ends lost 1 base and 5 bases respectively, with 11 bases between them. This chain's CDR3 is CASSLMPGKETQYF. The CDR3 bases are TGTGCCAGCAGCTTAATGCCGGGGAAGGAGACCCAGTACTTC. Filled out from reference TRBV7-3 and TRBJ2-5, the complete variable domain reads GAGVSQTPSNKVTEKGKYVELRCDPISGHTALYWYRQSLGQGPEFLIYFQGTGAADDSGLPNDRFFAVRPEGSVSTLKIQRTERGDSAVYLCASSLMPGKETQYFGPGTRLLVL.

This clonotype has only a few counts. The V call is TRBV7-2, the J call TRBJ1-4; 8 bases map to TRBD1. V was clipped by 7 bases and J by 8 bases; unmatched bases: 9. CDR3 length: 14 residues. CDR1 and CDR2 (germline): SGHTA, FQGNSA. The CDR3 bases are TGTGCCAGCACACCGGACAGGGTCGGCGAAAAACTGTTTTTT. It codes for CASTPDRVGEKLFF.